Listed here is a single T cell receptor beta chain. The record originates from a study of blood T cells in healthy people across ages. For the second PCR, which ran for about 6 to 12 cycles, a sample-barcoded 5' primer and a J-beta primer mix were used. MiXCR was run by TCRdb on the 5' RACE reads, yielding one entry per CDR3 protein. This sample has around 780,000 distinct CDR3 sequences, with around 50% found just once. The V and J ends lost 5 bases and 0 bases, in that order; junction bases with no gene match: 11. Germline loops: CDR1 SEHNR, CDR2 FQNEAQ (reference sequence). The CDR3 spans 17 residues.

The sequence derives from a man in his forties in good health. The chain carries TRBV7-9 and TRBJ2-7; TRBD1 matches at 9 bases. The sequencing input was blood. CDR3 in amino acids: CASSLDRGPESSYEQYF. The CDR3 DNA follows: TGTGCCAGCAGCCTGGACAGGGGACCCGAAAGCTCCTACGAGCAGTACTTC. Based on the CDR3 plus reference TRBV7-9 and TRBJ2-7, the full variable domain is DTGVSQNPRHKITKRGQNVTFRCDPISEHNRLYWYRQTLGQGPEFLTYFQNEAQLEKSRLLSDRFSAERPKGSFSTLEIQRTEQGDSAMYLCASSLDRGPESSYEQYFGPGTRLTVT.